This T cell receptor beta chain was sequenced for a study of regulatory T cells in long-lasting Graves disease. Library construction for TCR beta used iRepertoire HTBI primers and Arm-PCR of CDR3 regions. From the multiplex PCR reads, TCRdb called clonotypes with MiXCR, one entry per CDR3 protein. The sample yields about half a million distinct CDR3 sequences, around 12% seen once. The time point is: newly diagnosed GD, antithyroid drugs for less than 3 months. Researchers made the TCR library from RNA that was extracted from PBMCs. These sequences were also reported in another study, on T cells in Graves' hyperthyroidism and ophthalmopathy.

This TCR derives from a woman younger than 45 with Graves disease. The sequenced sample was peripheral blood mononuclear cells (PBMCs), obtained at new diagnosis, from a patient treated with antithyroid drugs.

The CDR3 DNA reads as TGTGCCAGCAGTCTCTCTTTGGGACAGCAAGAGACCCAGTACTTC. It translates to CASSLSLGQQETQYF. The chain recombines TRBV28 with TRBJ2-5, with 7 bases identical to TRBD1. V lost 5 bases, J lost 2 bases, and 8 bases stayed unmatched. Per the germline V gene, CDR1 is MDHEN and CDR2 is SYDVKM. The CDR3 runs 15 residues.